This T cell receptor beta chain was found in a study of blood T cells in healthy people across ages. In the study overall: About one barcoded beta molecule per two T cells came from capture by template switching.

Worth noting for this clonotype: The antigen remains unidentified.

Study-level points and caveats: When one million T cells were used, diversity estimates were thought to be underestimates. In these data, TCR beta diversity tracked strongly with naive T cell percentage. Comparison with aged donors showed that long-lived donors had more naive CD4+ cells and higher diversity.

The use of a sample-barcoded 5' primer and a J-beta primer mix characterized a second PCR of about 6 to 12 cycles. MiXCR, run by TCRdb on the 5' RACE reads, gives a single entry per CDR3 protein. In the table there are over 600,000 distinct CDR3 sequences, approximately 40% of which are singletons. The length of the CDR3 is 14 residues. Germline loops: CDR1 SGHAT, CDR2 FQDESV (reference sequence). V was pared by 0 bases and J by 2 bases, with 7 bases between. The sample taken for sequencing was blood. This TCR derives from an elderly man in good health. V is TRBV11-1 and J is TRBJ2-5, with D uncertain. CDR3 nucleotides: TGTGCCAGCAGCTTAGCGGCTACGCAAGAGACCCAGTACTTC. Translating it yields CASSLAATQETQYF. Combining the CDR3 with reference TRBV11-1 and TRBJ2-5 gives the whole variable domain EAEVAQSPRYKITEKSQAVAFWCDPISGHATLYWYRQILGQGPELLVQFQDESVVDDSQLPKDRFSAERLKGVDSTLKIQPAELGDSAMYLCASSLAATQETQYFGPGTRLLVL.